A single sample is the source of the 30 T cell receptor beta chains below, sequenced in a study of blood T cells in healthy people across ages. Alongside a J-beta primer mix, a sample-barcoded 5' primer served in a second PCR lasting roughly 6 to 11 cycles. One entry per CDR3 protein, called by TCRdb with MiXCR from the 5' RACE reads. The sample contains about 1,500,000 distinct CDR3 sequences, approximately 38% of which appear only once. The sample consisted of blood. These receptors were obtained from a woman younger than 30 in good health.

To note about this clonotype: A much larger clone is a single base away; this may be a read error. The CDR3: CSGGSPGSPLCGYTF. The CDR3 DNA follows: TGCAGCGGGGGGTCGCCAGGCTCTCCCCTCTGTGGCTACACCTTC. The chain carries TRBV29-1 and TRBJ1-2; perhaps TRBD1 as D (5 bases). V was trimmed by 7 bases and J by 7 bases, leaving 25 bases between them. The CDR3 sequence is 15 residues long. Looked up from germline, CDR1 is SQVTM and CDR2 is ANQGSEA.

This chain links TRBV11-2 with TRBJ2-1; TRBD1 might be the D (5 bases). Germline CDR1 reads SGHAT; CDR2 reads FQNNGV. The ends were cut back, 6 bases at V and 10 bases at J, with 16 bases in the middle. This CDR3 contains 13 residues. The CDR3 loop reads CASRYPGQGEQFF. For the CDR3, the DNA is TGTGCCAGCAGGTATCCAGGGCAGGGCGAGCAGTTCTTC.

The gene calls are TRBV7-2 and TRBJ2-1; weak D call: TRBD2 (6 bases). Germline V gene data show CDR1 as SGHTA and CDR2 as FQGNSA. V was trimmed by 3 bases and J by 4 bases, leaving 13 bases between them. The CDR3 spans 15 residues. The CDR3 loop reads CASSFGGAMYNEQFF. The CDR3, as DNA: TGTGCCAGCAGCTTCGGGGGAGCCATGTACAATGAGCAGTTCTTC.

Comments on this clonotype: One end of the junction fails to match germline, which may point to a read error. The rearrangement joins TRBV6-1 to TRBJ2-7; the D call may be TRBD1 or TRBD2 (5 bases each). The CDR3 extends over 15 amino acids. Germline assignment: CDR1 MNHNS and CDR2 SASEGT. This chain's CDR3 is CAGSEGTESSYEQYF. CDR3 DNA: TGTGCCGGCAGTGAAGGGACGGAGAGCTCCTACGAGCAGTACTTC.

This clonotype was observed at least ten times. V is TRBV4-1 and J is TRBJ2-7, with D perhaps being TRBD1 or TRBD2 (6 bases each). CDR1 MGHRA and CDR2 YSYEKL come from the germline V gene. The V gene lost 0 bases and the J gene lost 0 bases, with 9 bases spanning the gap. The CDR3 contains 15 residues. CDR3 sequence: CASSQDGGPSYEQYF. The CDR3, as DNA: TGCGCCAGCAGCCAAGATGGGGGGCCCTCCTACGAGCAGTACTTC.

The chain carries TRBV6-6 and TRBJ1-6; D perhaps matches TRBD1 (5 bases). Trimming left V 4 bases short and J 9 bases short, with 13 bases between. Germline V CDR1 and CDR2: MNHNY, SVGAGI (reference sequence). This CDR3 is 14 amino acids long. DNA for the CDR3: TGTGCCAGCAGTTCACTAGGGGACGGTTCACCCCTCCACTTT. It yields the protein CASSSLGDGSPLHF.

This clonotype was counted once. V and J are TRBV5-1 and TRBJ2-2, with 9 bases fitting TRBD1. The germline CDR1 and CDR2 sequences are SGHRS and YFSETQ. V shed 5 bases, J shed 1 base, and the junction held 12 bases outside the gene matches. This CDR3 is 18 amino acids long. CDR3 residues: CASSFSPPGQGNTGELFF. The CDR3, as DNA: TGCGCCAGCAGTTTCAGCCCTCCGGGACAGGGGAACACCGGGGAGCTGTTTTTT.

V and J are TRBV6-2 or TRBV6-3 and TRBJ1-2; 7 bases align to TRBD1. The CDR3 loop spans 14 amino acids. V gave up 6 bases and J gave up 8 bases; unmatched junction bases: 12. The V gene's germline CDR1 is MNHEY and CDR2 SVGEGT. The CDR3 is CASRPGGGRDGYTF. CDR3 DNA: TGTGCCAGCAGGCCAGGGGGAGGGCGAGACGGCTACACCTTC.

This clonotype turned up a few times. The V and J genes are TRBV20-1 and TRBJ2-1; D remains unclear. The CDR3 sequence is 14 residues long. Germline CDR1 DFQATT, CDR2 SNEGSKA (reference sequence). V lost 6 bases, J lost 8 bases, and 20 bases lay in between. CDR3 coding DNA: TGCAGTGCGACCCGGGCCCTGGTCGACGATGAGCAGTTCTTC. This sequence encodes CSATRALVDDEQFF.

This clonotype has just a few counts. The CDR3 loop reads CASSYRQGGYSNQPQHF. CDR3 bases: TGTGCCAGCAGTTATAGGCAGGGGGGCTATAGCAATCAGCCCCAGCATTTT. The genes are TRBV6-6 and TRBJ1-5; 7 nucleotides align to TRBD1. The CDR3 is 17 residues long. V lost 3 bases, J lost 0 bases, and 8 bases stayed unmatched. Germline V gene sequence: CDR1 MNHNY, CDR2 SVGAGI (reference sequence).

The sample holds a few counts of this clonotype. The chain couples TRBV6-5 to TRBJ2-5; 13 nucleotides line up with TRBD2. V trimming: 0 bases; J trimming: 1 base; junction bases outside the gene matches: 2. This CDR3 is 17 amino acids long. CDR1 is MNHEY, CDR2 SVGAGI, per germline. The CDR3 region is CASSYSRTSGGQETQYF. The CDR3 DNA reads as TGTGCCAGCAGTTACTCGCGGACTAGCGGGGGCCAAGAGACCCAGTACTTC.

The chain's CDR3 is CASSLDGLAGSLEQYF. DNA for the CDR3: TGTGCCAGCAGCTTAGACGGACTAGCGGGATCCCTCGAGCAGTACTTC. The chain uses TRBV11-3 and TRBJ2-7; 12 positions match TRBD2. The ends lost 0 bases at V and 6 bases at J; junction bases unmatched: 6. The CDR3 runs 16 residues. Germline CDR1 is SGHNT and CDR2 is YENEEA.

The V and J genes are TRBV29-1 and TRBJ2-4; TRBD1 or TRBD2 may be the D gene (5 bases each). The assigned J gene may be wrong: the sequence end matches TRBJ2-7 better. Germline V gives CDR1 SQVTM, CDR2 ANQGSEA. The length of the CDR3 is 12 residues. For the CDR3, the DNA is TGCAGCGCAGGGACCCAGGAGTACGAGCAGTACTTC. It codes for CSAGTQEYEQYF.

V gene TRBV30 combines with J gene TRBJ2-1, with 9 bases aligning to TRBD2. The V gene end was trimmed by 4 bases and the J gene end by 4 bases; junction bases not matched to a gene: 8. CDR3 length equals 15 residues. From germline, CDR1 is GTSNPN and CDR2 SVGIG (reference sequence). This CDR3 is CAWIRTSVLYNEQFF. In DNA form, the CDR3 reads TGTGCCTGGATTCGGACTAGCGTCCTTTACAATGAGCAGTTCTTC.

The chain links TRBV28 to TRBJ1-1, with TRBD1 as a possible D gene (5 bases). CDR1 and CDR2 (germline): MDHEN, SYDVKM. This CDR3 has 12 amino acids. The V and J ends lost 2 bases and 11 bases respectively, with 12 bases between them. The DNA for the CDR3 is TGTGCCAGCAGTTTAAACGGGGACTCGGCTTTCTTT. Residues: CASSLNGDSAFF.

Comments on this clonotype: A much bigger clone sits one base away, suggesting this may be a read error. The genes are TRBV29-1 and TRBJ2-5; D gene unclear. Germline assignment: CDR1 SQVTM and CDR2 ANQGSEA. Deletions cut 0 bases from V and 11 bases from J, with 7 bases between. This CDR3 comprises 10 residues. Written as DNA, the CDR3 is TGCAGCGTTGAAGATCAGGAGCAGTACTTC. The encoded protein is CSVEDQEQYF. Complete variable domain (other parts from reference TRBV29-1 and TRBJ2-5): SAVISQKPSRDICQRGTSLTIQCQVDSQVTMMFWYRQQPGQSLTLIATANQGSEATYESGFVIDKFPISRPNLTFSTLTVSNMSPEDSSIYLCSVEDQEQYFGPGTRLLVL.

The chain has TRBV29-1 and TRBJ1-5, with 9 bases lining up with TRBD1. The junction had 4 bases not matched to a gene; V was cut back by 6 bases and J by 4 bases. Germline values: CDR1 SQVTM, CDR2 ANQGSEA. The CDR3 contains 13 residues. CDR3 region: CSVLTGGNQPQHF. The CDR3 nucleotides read TGCAGCGTCTTGACAGGGGGAAATCAGCCCCAGCATTTT.

In DNA, the CDR3 is TGTGCCAGCAGCTTAGTGGGGGGACAGGGGGCCCCAGATACGCAGTATTTT. Its translation: CASSLVGGQGAPDTQYF. V gene TRBV13 combines with J gene TRBJ2-3, with 12 bases matching TRBD1. Germline loops: CDR1 PRHDT, CDR2 FYEKMQ (reference sequence). The CDR3 is 17 amino acids. With V trimmed by 1 base and J by 4 bases, 6 bases remained unmatched.

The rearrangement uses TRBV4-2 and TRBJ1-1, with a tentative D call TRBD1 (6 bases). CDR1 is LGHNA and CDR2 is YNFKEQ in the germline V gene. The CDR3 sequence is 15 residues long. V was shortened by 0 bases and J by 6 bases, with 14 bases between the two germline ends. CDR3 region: CASSQDTARGPEAFF. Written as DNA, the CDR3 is TGTGCCAGCAGCCAAGATACGGCCAGGGGCCCTGAAGCTTTCTTT.

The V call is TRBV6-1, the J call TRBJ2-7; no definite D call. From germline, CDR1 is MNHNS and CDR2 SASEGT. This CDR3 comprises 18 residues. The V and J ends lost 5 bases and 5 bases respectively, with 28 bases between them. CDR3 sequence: CASSPQRSWGYRAHEQYF. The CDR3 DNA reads TGTGCCAGCAGTCCCCAACGTTCTTGGGGATACCGGGCCCACGAGCAGTACTTC.

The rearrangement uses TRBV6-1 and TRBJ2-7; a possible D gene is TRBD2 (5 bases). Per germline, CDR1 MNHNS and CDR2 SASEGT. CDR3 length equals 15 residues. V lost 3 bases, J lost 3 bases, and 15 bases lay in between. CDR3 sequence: CASSDARSAGYEQYF. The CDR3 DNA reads TGTGCCAGCAGTGACGCCCGTAGCGCCGGCTACGAGCAGTACTTC.

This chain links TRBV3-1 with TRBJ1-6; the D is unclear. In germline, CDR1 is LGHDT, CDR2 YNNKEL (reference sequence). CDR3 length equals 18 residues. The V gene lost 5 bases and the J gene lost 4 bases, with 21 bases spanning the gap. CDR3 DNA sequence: TGTGCCAGCAGCATCAACCCTAGAATCACGGGATATAATTCACCCCTCCACTTT. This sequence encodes CASSINPRITGYNSPLHF.

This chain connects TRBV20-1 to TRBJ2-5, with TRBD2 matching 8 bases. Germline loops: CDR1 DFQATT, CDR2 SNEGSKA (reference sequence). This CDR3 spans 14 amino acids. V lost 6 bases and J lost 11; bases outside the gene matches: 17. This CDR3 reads CSAPTSETYNEQYF. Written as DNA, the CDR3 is TGCAGTGCCCCGACTAGCGAAACCTACAATGAGCAGTACTTC.

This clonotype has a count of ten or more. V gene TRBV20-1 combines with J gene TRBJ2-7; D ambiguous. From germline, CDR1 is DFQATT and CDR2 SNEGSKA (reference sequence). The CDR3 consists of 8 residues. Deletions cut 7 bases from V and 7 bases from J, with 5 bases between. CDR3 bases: TGCAGTGTCAGTGAGCAGTACTTC. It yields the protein CSVSEQYF.

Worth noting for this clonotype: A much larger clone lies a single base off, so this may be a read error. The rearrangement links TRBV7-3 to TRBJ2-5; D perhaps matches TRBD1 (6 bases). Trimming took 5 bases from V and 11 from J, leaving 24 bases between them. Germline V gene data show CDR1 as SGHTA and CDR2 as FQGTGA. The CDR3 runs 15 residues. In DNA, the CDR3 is TGTGCCAGCAGCCAGGGGACACCGACCTACAATGAGCAGTACTTC. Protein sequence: CASSQGTPTYNEQYF.

The CDR3 DNA follows: TGTGCCTGGACAGGGGACACCGGGGAGCTGTTTTTT. Encoded protein: CAWTGDTGELFF. The chain employs TRBV30 and TRBJ2-2; D may be TRBD1 (6 bases). CDR1 is GTSNPN, CDR2 SVGIG, per germline (reference sequence). The CDR3 length is 12 residues. Between the trimmed V and J ends, which lost 4 bases and 3 bases, there was a span of 6 bases.

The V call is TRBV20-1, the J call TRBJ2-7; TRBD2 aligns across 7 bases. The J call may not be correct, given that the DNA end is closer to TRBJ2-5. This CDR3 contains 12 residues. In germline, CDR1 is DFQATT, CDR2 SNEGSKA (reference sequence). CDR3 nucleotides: TGCAGTGCCCCCTGGCGGGGGGAGACCCAGTACTTC. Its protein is CSAPWRGETQYF.

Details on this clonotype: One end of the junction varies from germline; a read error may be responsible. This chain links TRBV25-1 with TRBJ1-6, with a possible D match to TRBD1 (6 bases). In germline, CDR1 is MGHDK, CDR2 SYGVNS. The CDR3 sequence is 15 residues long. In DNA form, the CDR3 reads TGTGCCAACAGTGAAACTACAGGGTATAATTCACCCCTCCACTTT. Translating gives CANSETTGYNSPLHF.

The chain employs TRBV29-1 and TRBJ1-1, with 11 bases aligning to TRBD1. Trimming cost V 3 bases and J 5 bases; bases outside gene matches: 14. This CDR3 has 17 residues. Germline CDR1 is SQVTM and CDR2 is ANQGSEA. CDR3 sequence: CSVELDWTGGLRTEAFF. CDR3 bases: TGCAGCGTTGAGCTTGATTGGACAGGGGGCTTGAGAACTGAAGCTTTCTTT.

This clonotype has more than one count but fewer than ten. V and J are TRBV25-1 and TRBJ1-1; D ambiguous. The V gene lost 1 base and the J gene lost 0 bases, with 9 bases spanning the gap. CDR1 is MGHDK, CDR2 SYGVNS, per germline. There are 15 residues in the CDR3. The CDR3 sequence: CASSEFGEMNTEAFF. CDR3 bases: TGTGCCAGCAGTGAATTCGGGGAAATGAACACTGAAGCTTTCTTT.